The 2 T cell receptor beta chains below all came from one sample that was sequenced in a study of blood T cell repertoires in COVID-19. Sequencing used immunoSEQ multiplex PCR; TCRdb keeps in-frame clones, though not all of them. The table has over 200,000 clones, more than 65% seen once. Sequenced input: peripheral blood. These receptors were collected from a man aged 35-49 years who had recovered from COVID-19.

This chain joins TRBV4-3 and TRBJ1-2; maybe TRBD1 (5 bases). Trimming removed 1 base at V and 4 bases at J, with 19 bases between. Looked up from germline, CDR1 is LGHNA and CDR2 is YSLEER. The CDR3 has 17 residues. CDR3 in DNA: TGCGCCAGCAGCCAAGTGGGGGGAGAGACCGATCTCTATGGCTACACCTTC. This encodes CASSQVGGETDLYGYTF.

The chain links TRBV30 to TRBJ2-3; 8 nucleotides align to TRBD2. V was clipped by 6 bases and J by 5 bases; unmatched bases: 13. The germline CDR1 and CDR2 sequences are GTSNPN and SVGIG (reference sequence). The CDR3 contains 15 residues. Here the CDR3 DNA reads TGTGCCTGTTCGGCAGGGCGGCGGGGGGTAGATACGCAGTATTTT. Encoded protein: CACSAGRRGVDTQYF.